The subject of this entry is one T cell receptor beta chain. The repertoire was sequenced with immunoSEQ multiplex PCR; TCRdb's copy has only in-frame clones and lacks some. Of fewer than 80,000 clones detected, more than 85% appear once; the ten largest clones hold about 1.2%. The sample belongs to a study of OX40 agonist ivuxolimab in advanced cancers. Overall study context: Partial responses occurred in Three dose-escalation patients, one with hepatocellular carcinoma and two with cutaneous melanoma.

Samples of blood were obtained at baseline, on cycle 4 day 1, and on cycle 7 day 1. Material: CD4+ or CD8+ T cells sorted from blood, obtained in a trial of the OX40 agonist ivuxolimab. This clonotype originated in an adult with an advanced solid tumor such as melanoma, head and neck, liver or kidney cancer.

The CDR3 DNA is TGTGCCAGCAGGGTTGGAGGGGGAAGTTCACCCCTCCACTTT. This translates into CASRVGGGSSPLHF. The chain has TRBV6-1 and TRBJ1-6; D perhaps matches TRBD1 (6 bases). Trimming removed 6 bases from V and 9 bases from J, with 15 bases in between. The CDR3 totals 14 residues. CDR1 and CDR2 from the germline V gene are MNHNS and SASEGT.